Sequencing of this T cell receptor beta chain was carried out in a study of blood T cell repertoires in COVID-19. Some clones are missing from TCRdb's copy, which holds only in-frame ones; the method was immunoSEQ multiplex PCR. The sample lists a few hundred thousand clones, less than 90% occurring once. Germline V gene lookup returns CDR1 LNHDA and CDR2 SQIVND (reference sequence). The V end lost 1 base, the J end lost 11 bases, and 24 bases lay between the germline ends. This CDR3 spans 17 amino acids. The sequenced sample was PBMCs or T cells enriched from blood (not recorded which). The chain carries TRBV19 and TRBJ2-1; D is perhaps TRBD2 (6 bases). The source of this sequence is a woman between 45 and 65 years old who had recovered from COVID-19. DNA for the CDR3: TGTGCCAGTAGTATAGGACCGGGACTTCCCCCGGATTTACAGCAGTTCTTC. Residues: CASSIGPGLPPDLQQFF.